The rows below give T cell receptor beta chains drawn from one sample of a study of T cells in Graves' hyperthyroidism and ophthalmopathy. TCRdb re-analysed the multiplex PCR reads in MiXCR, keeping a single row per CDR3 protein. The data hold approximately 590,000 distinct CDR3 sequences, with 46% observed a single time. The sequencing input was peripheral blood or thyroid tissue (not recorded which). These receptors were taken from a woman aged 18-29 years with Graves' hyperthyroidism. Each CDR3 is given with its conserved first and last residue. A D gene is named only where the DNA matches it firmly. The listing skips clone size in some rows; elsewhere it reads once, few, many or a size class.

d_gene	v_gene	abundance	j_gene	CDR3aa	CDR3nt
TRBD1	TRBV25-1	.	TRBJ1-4	CASTGQGAWEKLFF	TGTGCCAGCACCGGACAGGGGGCGTGGGAAAAACTGTTTTTT
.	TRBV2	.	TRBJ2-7	CAFQLPGGTYEQYF	TGTGCCTTCCAGCTACCCGGAGGGACCTACGAGCAGTACTTC
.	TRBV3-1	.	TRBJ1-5	CASINQPQHF	TGTGCCAGCATTAATCAGCCCCAGCATTTT
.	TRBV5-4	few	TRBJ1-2	CASSSAGSNYGYTF	TGTGCCAGCAGTTCAGCAGGGTCTAACTATGGCTACACCTTC
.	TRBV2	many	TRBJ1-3	CASTEEFRSGNTIYF	TGTGCCAGCACAGAGGAGTTCCGCTCTGGAAACACCATATATTTT
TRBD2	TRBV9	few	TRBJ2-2	CASSGDGGSTGELFF	TGTGCCAGCAGCGGAGATGGCGGGAGTACCGGGGAGCTGTTTTTT
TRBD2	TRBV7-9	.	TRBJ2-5	CASSQAGGFWTQYF	TGTGCCAGCAGTCAGGCGGGGGGCTTCTGGACCCAGTACTTC
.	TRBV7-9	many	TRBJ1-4	CASGTRGSDEKLFF	TGTGCCAGCGGGACCCGGGGGTCCGACGAAAAACTGTTTTTT
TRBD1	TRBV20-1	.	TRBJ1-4	CSACTGTGGEKLFF	TGCAGTGCCTGCACCGGGACAGGGGGCGAAAAACTGTTTTTT
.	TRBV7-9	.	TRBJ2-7	CASSLARAYPYEQYF	TGTGCCAGCAGCTTGGCCCGGGCTTATCCCTACGAGCAGTACTTC
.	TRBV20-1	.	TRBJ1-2	CSALPGDSNGYTF	TGCAGTGCCCTCCCCGGGGACTCTAATGGCTACACCTTC